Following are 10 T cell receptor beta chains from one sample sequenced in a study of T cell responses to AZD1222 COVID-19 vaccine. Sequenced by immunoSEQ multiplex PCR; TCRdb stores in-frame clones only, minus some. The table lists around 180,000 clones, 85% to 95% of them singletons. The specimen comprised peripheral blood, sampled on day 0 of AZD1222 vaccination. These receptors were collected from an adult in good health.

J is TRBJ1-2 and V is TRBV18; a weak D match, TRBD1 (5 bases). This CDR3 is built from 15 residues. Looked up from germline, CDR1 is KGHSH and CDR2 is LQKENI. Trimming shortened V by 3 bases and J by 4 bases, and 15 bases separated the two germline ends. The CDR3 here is CASSPLDSGGYGYTF. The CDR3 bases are TGTGCCAGCTCACCGTTAGACAGCGGGGGCTATGGCTACACCTTC.

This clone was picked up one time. The CDR3 DNA reads TGTGCCAGCAGTGTGGGACAGGGGGCTATCGGGGAGCTGTTTTTT. Translated: CASSVGQGAIGELFF. The rearrangement uses TRBV2 and TRBJ2-2; 12 bases fit TRBD1. V gave up 4 bases and J gave up 7 bases; unmatched junction bases: 4. The CDR3 runs to 15 residues. Germline assignment: CDR1 SNHLY and CDR2 FYNNEI.

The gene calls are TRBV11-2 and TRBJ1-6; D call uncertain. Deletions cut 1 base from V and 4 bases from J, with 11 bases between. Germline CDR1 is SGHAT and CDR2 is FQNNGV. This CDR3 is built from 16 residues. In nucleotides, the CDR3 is TGTGCCAGCAGCTTAGTCCGTTGGGGATATAATTCACCCCTCCACTTT. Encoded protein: CASSLVRWGYNSPLHF.

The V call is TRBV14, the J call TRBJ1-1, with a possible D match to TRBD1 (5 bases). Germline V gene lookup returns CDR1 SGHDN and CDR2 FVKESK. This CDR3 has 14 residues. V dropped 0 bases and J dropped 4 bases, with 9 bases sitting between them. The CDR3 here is CASSQELRGTEAFF. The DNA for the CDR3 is TGTGCCAGCAGCCAAGAGTTGAGGGGCACTGAAGCTTTCTTT.

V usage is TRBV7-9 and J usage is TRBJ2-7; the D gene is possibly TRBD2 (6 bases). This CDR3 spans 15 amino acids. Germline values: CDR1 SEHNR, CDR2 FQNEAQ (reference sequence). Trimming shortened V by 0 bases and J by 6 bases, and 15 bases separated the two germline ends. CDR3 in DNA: TGTGCCAGCAGCTTAGCGCTTGCGGGACTCGGCGAGCAGTACTTC. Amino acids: CASSLALAGLGEQYF.

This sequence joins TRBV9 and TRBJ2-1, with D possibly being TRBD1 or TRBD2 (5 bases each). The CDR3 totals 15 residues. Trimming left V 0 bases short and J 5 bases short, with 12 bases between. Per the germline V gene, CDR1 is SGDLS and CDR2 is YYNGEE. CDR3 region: CASSVATRGDNEQFF. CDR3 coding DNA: TGTGCCAGCAGCGTAGCAACTAGGGGAGACAATGAGCAGTTCTTC.

The CDR3 is CAWKAPGGSSYNEQFF. CDR3 bases: TGTGCCTGGAAAGCGCCGGGCGGGAGCTCCTACAATGAGCAGTTCTTC. The chain joins TRBV30 to TRBJ2-1; TRBD2 matches 7 bases. The V gene end was trimmed by 4 bases and the J gene end by 0 bases; junction bases not matched to a gene: 9. Germline V lookup: CDR1 GTSNPN, CDR2 SVGIG (reference sequence). There are 16 residues in the CDR3. The full variable domain, with the rest looked up from reference TRBV30 and TRBJ2-1, is SQTIHQWPATLVQPVGSPLSLECTVEGTSNPNLYWYRQAAGRGLQLLFYSVGIGQISSEVPQNLSASRPQDRQFILSSKKLLLSDSGFYLCAWKAPGGSSYNEQFFGPGTRLTVL.

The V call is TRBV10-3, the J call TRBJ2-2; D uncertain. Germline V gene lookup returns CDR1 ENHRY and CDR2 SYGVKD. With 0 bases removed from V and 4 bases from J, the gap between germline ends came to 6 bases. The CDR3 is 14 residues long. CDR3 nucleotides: TGTGCCATCAGTGAGTCCCCTCCCACCGGGGAGCTGTTTTTT. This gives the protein CAISESPPTGELFF.

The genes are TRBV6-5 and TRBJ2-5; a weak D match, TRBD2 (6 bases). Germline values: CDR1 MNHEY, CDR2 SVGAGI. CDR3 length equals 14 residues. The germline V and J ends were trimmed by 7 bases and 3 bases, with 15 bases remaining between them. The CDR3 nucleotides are TGTGCCAGCAAGATGGGGCGGGGAAAAGAGACCCAGTACTTC. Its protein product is CASKMGRGKETQYF.

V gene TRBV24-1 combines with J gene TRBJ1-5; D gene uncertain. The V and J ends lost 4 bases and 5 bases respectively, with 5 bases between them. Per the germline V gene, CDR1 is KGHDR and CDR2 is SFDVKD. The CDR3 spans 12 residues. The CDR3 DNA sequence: TGTGCCACCAGTGACGGTTATCAGCCCCAGCATTTT. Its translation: CATSDGYQPQHF.